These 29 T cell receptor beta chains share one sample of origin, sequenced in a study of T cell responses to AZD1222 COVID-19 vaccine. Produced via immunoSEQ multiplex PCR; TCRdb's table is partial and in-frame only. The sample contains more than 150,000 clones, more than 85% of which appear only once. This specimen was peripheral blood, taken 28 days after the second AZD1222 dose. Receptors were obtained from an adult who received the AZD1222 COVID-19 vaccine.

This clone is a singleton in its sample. The CDR3 protein is CASSRDGGAGTQGYNSPLHF. The CDR3 nucleotides read TGTGCCAGCAGTCGGGACGGGGGAGCAGGGACCCAAGGTTATAATTCACCCCTCCACTTT. The chain links TRBV6-6 to TRBJ1-6, with D possibly being TRBD1 (5 bases). The ends were cut back, 5 bases at V and 4 bases at J, with 27 bases in the middle. This CDR3 has 20 amino acids. Germline V gene sequence: CDR1 MNHNY, CDR2 SVGAGI (reference sequence).

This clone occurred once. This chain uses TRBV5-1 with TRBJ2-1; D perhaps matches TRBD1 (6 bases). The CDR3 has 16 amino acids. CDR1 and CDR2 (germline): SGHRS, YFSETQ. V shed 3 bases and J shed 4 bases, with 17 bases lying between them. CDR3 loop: CASSSELTTGYNEQFF. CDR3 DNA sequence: TGCGCCAGCAGCTCAGAGCTGACGACAGGATACAATGAGCAGTTCTTC.

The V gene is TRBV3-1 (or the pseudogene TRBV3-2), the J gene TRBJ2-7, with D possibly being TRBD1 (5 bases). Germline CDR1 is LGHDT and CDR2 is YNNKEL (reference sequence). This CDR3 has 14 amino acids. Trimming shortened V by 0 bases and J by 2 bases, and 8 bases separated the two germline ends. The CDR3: CASSQEMGPYEQYF. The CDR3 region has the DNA TGTGCCAGCAGCCAAGAGATGGGGCCCTACGAGCAGTACTTC.

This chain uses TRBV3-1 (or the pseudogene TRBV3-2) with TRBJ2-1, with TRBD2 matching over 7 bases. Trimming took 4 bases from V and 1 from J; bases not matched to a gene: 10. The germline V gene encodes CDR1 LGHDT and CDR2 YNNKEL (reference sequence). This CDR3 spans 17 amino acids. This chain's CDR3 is CASSRSVSGLSYNEQFF. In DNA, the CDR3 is TGTGCCAGCAGCCGATCCGTTAGCGGGCTTTCCTACAATGAGCAGTTCTTC.

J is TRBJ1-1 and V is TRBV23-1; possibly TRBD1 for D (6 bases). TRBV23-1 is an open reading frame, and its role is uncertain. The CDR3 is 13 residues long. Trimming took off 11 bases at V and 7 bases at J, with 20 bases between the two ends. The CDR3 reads CAGRGGLIGEAFF. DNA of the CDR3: TGCGCCGGAAGAGGGGGTTTGATAGGTGAAGCTTTCTTT.

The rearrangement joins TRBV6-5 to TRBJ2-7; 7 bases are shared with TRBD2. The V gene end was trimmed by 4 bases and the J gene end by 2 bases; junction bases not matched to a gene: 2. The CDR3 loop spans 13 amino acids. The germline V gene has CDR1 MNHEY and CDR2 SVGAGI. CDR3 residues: CASSFSGAYEQYF. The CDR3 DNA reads TGTGCCAGCAGTTTCAGCGGGGCCTACGAGCAGTACTTC.

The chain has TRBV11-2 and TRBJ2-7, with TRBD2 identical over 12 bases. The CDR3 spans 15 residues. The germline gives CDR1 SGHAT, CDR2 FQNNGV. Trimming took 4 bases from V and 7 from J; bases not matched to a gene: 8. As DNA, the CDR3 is TGTGCCAGCAGCTCCGGACTAGCGGGATTGGGAGAGCAGTACTTC. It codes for CASSSGLAGLGEQYF.

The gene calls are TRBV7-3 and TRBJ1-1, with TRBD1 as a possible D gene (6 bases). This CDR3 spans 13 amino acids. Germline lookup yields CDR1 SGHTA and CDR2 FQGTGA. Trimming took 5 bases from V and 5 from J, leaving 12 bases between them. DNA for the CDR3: TGTGCCAGCAGCGGGGGCAGGGAGACTGAAGCTTTCTTT. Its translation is CASSGGRETEAFF.

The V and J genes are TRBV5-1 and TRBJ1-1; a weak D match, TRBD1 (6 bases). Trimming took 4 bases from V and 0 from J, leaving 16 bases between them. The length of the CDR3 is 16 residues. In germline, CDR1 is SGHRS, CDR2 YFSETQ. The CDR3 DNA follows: TGCGCCAGCAGCAGCGGACAGATATTTATGAACACTGAAGCTTTCTTT. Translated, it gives CASSSGQIFMNTEAFF.

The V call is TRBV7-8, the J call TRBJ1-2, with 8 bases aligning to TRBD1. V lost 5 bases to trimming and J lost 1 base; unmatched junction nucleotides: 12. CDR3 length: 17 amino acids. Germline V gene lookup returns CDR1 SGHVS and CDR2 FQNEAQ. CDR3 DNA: TGTGCCAGCAGCCGACAGGGGACGTCCAACTTTAACTATGGCTACACCTTC. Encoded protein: CASSRQGTSNFNYGYTF.

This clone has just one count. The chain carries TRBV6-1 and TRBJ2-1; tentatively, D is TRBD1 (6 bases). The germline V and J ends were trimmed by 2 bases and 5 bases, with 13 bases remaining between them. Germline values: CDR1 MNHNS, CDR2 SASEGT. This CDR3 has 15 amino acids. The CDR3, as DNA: TGTGCCAGCAGTGAACTCGGACAGATAAACAATGAGCAGTTCTTC. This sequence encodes CASSELGQINNEQFF.

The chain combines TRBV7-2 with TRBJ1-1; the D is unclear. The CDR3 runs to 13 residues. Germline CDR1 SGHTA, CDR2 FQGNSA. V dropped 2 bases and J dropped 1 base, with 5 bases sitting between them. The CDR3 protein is CASSLQPNTEAFF. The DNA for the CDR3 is TGTGCCAGCAGCTTACAGCCGAACACTGAAGCTTTCTTT.

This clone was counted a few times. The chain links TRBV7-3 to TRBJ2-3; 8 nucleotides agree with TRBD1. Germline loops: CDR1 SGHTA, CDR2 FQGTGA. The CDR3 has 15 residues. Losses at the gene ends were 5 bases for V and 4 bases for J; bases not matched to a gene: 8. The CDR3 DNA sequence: TGTGCCAGCAGCCCGTCGTTACAGGGGGCAGATACGCAGTATTTT. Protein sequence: CASSPSLQGADTQYF.

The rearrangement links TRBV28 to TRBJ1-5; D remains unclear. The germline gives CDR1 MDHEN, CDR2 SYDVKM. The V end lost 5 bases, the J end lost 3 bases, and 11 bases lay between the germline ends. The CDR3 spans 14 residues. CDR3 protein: CASSPGRLNQPQHF. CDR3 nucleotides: TGTGCCAGCAGTCCCGGACGACTCAATCAGCCCCAGCATTTT.

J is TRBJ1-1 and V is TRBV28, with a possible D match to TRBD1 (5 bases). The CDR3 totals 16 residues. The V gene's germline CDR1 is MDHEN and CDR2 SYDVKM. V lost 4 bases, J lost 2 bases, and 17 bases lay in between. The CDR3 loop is CASSYGFGAFNTEAFF. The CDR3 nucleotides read TGTGCCAGCAGTTACGGTTTTGGGGCGTTCAACACTGAAGCTTTCTTT.

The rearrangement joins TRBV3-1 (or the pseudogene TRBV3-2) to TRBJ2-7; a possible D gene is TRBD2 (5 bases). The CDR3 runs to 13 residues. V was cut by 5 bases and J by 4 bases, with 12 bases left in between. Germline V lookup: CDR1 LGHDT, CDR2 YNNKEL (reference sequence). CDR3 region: CASSYGLIYEQYF. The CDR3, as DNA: TGTGCCAGCAGCTATGGACTTATTTACGAGCAGTACTTC.

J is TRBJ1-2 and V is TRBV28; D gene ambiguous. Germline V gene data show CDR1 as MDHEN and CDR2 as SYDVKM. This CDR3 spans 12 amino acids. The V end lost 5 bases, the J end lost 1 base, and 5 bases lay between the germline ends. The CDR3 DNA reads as TGTGCCAGCAGTATAATTAACTATGGCTACACCTTC. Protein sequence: CASSIINYGYTF.

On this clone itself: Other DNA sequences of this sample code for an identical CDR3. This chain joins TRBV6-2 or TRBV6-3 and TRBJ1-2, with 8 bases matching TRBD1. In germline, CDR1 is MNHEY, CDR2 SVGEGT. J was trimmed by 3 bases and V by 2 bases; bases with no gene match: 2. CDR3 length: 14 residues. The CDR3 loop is CASSYDRGDYGYTF. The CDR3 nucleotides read TGTGCCAGCAGTTACGACAGGGGAGACTATGGCTACACCTTC.

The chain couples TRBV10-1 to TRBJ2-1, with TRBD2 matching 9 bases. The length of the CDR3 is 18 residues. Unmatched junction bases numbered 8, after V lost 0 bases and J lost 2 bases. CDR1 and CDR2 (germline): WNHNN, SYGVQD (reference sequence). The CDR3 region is CASSESASGMGAYNEQFF. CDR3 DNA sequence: TGCGCCAGCAGTGAGTCCGCTAGCGGGATGGGAGCCTACAATGAGCAGTTCTTC.

This CDR3 is CAISERYEQYF. CDR3 bases: TGTGCCATCAGTGAGAGATACGAGCAGTACTTC. This chain joins TRBV10-3 and TRBJ2-7; D not resolved. Trimming shortened V by 2 bases and J by 4 bases, and 3 bases separated the two germline ends. The V gene's germline CDR1 is ENHRY and CDR2 SYGVKD. This CDR3 comprises 11 residues.

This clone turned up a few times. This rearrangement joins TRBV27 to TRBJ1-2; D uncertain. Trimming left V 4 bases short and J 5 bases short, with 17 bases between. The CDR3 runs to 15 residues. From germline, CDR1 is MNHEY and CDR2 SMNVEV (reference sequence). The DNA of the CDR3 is TGTGCCAGCAGTTCCAAGGCCGCAGGTTCATATGGCTACACCTTC. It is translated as CASSSKAAGSYGYTF.

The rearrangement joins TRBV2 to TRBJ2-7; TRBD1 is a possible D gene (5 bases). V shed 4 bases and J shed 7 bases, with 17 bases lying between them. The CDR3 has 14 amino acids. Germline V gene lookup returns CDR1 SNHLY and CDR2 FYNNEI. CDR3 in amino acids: CASSATAEFSEQYF. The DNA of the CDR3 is TGTGCCAGCAGTGCGACAGCTGAGTTTTCGGAGCAGTACTTC.

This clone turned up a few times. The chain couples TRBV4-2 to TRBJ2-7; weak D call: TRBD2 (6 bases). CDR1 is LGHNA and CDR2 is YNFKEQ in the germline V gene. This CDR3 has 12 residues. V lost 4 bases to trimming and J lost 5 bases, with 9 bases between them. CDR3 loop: CASSPGGHEQYF. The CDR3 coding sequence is TGTGCCAGCAGCCCCGGAGGGCACGAGCAGTACTTC.

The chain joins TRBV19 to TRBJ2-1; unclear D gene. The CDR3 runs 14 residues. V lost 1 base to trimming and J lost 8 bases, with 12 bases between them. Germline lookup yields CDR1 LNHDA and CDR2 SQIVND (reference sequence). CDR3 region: CASSIGRRWHEQFF. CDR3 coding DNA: TGTGCCAGTAGTATAGGGCGGCGGTGGCATGAGCAGTTCTTC.

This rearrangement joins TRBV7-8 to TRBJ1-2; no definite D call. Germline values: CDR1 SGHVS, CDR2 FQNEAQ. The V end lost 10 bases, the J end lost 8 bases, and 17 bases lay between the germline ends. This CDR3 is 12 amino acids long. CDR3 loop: CAIWEEGLGYTF. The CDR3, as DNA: TGTGCCATTTGGGAGGAGGGCCTGGGCTACACCTTC.

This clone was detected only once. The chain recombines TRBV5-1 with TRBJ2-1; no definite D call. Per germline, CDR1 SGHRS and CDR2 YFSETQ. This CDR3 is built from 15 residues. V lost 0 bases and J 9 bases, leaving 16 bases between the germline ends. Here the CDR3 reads CASSLDSGSYGEQFF. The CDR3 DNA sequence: TGCGCCAGCAGCTTGGATTCGGGCTCCTACGGTGAGCAGTTCTTC.

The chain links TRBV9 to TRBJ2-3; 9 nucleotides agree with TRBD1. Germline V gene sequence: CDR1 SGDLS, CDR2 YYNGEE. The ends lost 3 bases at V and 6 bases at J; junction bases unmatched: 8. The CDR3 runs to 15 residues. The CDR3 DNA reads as TGTGCCAGCAGCGGACGGGGGGACAGGGCCGATACGCAGTATTTT. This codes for CASSGRGDRADTQYF.

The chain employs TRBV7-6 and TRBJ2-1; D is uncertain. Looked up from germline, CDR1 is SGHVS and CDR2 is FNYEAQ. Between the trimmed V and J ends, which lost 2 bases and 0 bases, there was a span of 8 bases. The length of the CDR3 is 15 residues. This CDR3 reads CASSLQRSSYNEQFF. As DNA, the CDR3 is TGTGCCAGCAGCTTACAGAGGAGCTCCTACAATGAGCAGTTCTTC.

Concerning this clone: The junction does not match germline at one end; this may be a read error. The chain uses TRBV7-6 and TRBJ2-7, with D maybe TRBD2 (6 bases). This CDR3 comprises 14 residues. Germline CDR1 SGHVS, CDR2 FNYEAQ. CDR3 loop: CASSILRDSSEQYF. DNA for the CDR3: TGTGCCAGCAGCATCCTCCGGGACTCCTCCGAGCAGTACTTC.